Listed here are 9 T cell receptor beta chains from one sample, sequenced in a study of T cells in women clearing cervical HPV infection. Clones were sequenced by immunoSEQ multiplex PCR, and TCRdb holds only the in-frame ones, with some missing. The sample's table shows more than 20,000 clones. The specimen sequenced was blood buffy coat. Receptor source: a woman between 18 and 69 years old with a cervical HPV16 infection that either progressed to CIN3+ or cleared (not recorded which).

As concerns this clone: The read halts 3 residues ahead of the CDR3 end, with the missing end drawn from the germline J gene. This chain connects TRBV5-1 to TRBJ1-2; a weak D match, TRBD1 (6 bases). This CDR3 comprises 13 residues. V was trimmed by 4 bases and J by 7 bases, leaving 14 bases between them. Germline CDR1 is SGHRS and CDR2 is YFSETQ. CDR3: CASSPLRGGGYTF. The sequenced part of the CDR3 DNA is TGCGCCAGCAGCCCCCTACGAGGGGGTGGC.

Note on this clone: The read gets to within 3 residues of the CDR3 end, and the germline J gene fills in the rest. V and J are TRBV23-1 and TRBJ1-2, with 7 bases that match TRBD1. TRBV23-1 is an ORF; its function is uncertain. The CDR3 covers 18 residues. The ends lost 2 bases at V and 6 bases at J; junction bases unmatched: 18. The CDR3 is CASSQPQLTTGKVDGYTF. The part of the CDR3 DNA that was read is TGCGCCAGCAGTCAACCCCAACTTACGACAGGGAAGGTGGATGGC.

A remark on this clone: The read finishes 3 residues shy of the CDR3 end, and the germline J gene is used to complete it. The rearrangement uses TRBV7-6 and TRBJ1-2, with 8 bases that match TRBD1. Germline V CDR1 and CDR2: SGHVS, FNYEAQ. There are 18 residues in the CDR3. Unmatched junction bases numbered 13, after V lost 4 bases and J lost 0 bases. CDR3 sequence: CASSSRETGDKTNYGYTF. CDR3 bases read: TGTGCCAGCAGCTCGCGCGAGACAGGGGACAAAACTAACTATGGC.

The covered CDR3 bases are TGCAGTGCTCCCCGGACAGGATGGGGGGAGACC. Its translation: CSAPRTGWGET. The full CDR3 sequence reads CSAPRTGWGETQYF. V is TRBV20-1 and J is TRBJ2-5; 7 nucleotides agree with TRBD1. The read terminates 3 residues before the CDR3 end, so the remaining end is supplied by the germline J gene. V shed 5 bases and J 5 bases; nucleotides not matched to a gene: 11. The CDR3 has 14 residues. Germline V lookup: CDR1 DFQATT, CDR2 SNEGSKA (reference sequence).

Concerning this clone itself: Read data end 3 residues before the CDR3 end; the end is taken from the germline J gene. The chain combines TRBV18 with TRBJ1-2; D ambiguous. Germline lookup yields CDR1 KGHSH and CDR2 LQKENI. This CDR3 spans 16 amino acids. CDR3 DNA, as far as it was read: TGTGCCAGCTCACGACCACTAGCGGGAGGTGGGAATGAC. Protein sequence: CASSRPLAGGGND. The full CDR3 protein is CASSRPLAGGGNDYTF.

With regard to this clone: With the read ending 3 residues before the CDR3 end, the germline J gene is used to fill in that end. V gene TRBV7-3 combines with J gene TRBJ1-5, with D maybe TRBD1 (6 bases). The V and J ends lost 4 bases and 4 bases respectively, with 14 bases between them. CDR1 is SGHTA and CDR2 is FQGTGA in the germline V gene. This CDR3 has 15 residues. CDR3 amino acids: CASSYSGTLNQPQHF. CDR3 DNA (partial): TGTGCCAGCAGCTACTCCGGGACACTAAATCAGCCC.

Points on this clone: The read halts 3 residues ahead of the CDR3 end, with the missing end drawn from the germline J gene. This rearrangement joins TRBV29-1 to TRBJ2-2; 12 bases agree with TRBD2. This CDR3 region has 20 residues. After removal of 7 bases from V and 1 base from J, the junction contained 19 bases not matched to a gene. The germline V gene encodes CDR1 SQVTM and CDR2 ANQGSEA. The CDR3 spells CSAEGVGLAGSTQNTGELFF. The CDR3 bases that were read are TGCAGCGCCGAGGGTGTTGGACTAGCGGGATCCACGCAGAACACCGGGGAG.

Remarks on this clone: Coverage ceases 3 residues before the CDR3 finishes, and the germline J gene fills in the end. The rearrangement uses TRBV12-3 or TRBV12-4 and TRBJ2-3, with a possible D match to TRBD1 (5 bases). V was trimmed by 8 bases and J by 0 bases, leaving 15 bases between them. The CDR3 sequence is 15 residues long. The CDR3 sequence: CASGAWADSTDTQYF. CDR3 DNA, as far as it was read: TGTGCCAGCGGGGCCTGGGCGGATAGCACAGATACG.

Regarding this clone: The sequence runs out 3 residues before the end of the CDR3; the remainder is reconstructed from the germline J gene. V is TRBV19 and J is TRBJ1-2, with no clear D. Trimming removed 6 bases from V and 2 bases from J, with 16 bases in between. The germline gives CDR1 LNHDA, CDR2 SQIVND (reference sequence). There are 15 residues in the CDR3. The CDR3 loop reads CASRKGRRENYGYTF. Incomplete CDR3 DNA: TGTGCCAGTAGGAAGGGTAGGAGAGAGAACTATGGC.